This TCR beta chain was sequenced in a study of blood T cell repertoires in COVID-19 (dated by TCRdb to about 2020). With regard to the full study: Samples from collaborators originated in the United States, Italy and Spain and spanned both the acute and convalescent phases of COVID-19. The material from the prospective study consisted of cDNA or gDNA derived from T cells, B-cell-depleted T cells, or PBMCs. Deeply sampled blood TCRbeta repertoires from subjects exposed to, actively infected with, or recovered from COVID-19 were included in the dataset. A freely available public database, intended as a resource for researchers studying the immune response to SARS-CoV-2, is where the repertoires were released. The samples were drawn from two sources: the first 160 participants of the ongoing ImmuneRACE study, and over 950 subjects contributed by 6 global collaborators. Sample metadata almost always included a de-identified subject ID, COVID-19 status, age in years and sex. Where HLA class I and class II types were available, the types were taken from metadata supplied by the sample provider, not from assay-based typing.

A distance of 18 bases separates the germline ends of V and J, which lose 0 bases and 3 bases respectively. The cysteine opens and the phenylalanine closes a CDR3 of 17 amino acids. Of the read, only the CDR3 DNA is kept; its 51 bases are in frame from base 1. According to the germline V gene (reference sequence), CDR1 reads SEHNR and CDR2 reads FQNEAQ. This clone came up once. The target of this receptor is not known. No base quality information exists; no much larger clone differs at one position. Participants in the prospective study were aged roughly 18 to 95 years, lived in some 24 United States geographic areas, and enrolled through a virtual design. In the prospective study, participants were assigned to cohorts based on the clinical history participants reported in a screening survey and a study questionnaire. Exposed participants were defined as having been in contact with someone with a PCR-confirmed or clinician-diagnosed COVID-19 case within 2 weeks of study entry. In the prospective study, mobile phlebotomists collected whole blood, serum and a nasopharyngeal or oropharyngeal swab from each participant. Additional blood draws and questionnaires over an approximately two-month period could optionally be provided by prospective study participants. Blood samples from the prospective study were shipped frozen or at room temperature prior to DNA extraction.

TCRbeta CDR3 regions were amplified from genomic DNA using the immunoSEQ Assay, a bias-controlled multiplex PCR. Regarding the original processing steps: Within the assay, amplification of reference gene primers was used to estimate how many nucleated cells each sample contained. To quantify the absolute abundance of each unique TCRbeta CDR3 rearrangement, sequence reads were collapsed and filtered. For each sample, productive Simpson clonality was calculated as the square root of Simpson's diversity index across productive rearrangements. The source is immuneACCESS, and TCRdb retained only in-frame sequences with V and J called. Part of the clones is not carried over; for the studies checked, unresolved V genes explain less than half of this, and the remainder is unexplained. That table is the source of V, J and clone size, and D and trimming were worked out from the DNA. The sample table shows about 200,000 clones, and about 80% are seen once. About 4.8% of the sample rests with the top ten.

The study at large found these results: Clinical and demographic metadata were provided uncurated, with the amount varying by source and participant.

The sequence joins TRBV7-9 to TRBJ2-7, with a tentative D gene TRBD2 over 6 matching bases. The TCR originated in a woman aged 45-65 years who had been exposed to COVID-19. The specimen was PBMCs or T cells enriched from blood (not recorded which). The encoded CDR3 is CASSLAEGSPALYEQYF. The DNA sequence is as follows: TGTGCCAGCAGCTTAGCGGAGGGGTCCCCGGCCCTCTACGAGCAGTACTTC.